One and the same sample provided the 14 T cell receptor beta chains below, sequenced in a study of T cell repertoires in aging, cancer and after chemotherapy. Peripheral blood genomic DNA, not sorted cells or RNA, was the template. Rearranged V-D-J TRB sequences were amplified with a mixed TRB-A/B primer pool. TCRdb used MiXCR to reprocess the multiplex PCR reads, holding one entry per CDR3 protein. Of roughly 3,000 distinct CDR3 sequences listed, about 42% are singletons. Sequencing used blood. These receptors all stem from a human donor with a solid tumor.

The chain carries TRBV7-3 and TRBJ2-1, with 11 bases fitting TRBD2. Germline CDR1 is SGHTA and CDR2 is FQGTGA. V lost 6 bases, J lost 6 bases, and 7 bases stayed unmatched. There are 15 residues in the CDR3. The CDR3, as DNA: TGTGCCAGCAGATCCGGACTAGCGGGCTTCAATGAGCAGTTCTTC. This encodes CASRSGLAGFNEQFF.

Only a few counts were recorded for this clonotype. V is TRBV6-1 and J is TRBJ2-3; unclear D gene. Looked up from germline, CDR1 is MNHNS and CDR2 is SASEGT. The germline V and J ends were trimmed by 5 bases and 8 bases, with 11 bases remaining between them. The CDR3 consists of 12 residues. CDR3 DNA: TGTGCCAGCAGTTTATTCGTCGGTACGCAGTATTTT. Amino acid sequence: CASSLFVGTQYF.

This clonotype has a handful of counts. The genes are TRBV7-2 and TRBJ1-6; D is possibly TRBD1 (5 bases). There are 14 residues in the CDR3. In germline, CDR1 is SGHTA, CDR2 FQGNSA. With 0 bases removed from V and 7 bases from J, the gap between germline ends came to 7 bases. The DNA for the CDR3 is TGTGCCAGCAGCTTAGCGGGACTCAATTCACCCCTCCACTTT. Protein sequence: CASSLAGLNSPLHF.

The J gene is TRBJ1-1, the V gene TRBV5-5, with 9 positions matching TRBD1. The trim removed 2 bases at V and 3 bases at J, leaving 2 bases unmatched. There are 14 residues in the CDR3. The germline gives CDR1 SGHKS, CDR2 YYEKEE (reference sequence). DNA for the CDR3: TGTGCCAGCAGCTTACAGGGGGCGTACACTGAAGCTTTCTTT. Encoded protein: CASSLQGAYTEAFF.

This clonotype is labeled medium-sized. The chain uses TRBV29-1 and TRBJ2-5, with 7 bases fitting TRBD2. Losses at the gene ends were 4 bases for V and 3 bases for J; bases not matched to a gene: 8. Germline CDR1 and CDR2: SQVTM and ANQGSEA. This CDR3 has 14 amino acids. The CDR3 sequence: CSVGRSGVKETQYF. CDR3 DNA sequence: TGCAGCGTTGGGAGGAGCGGGGTAAAAGAGACCCAGTACTTC.

By share, this clonotype ranks as medium-sized. The chain couples TRBV19 to TRBJ2-5; unclear D gene. The CDR3 runs 12 residues. Germline values: CDR1 LNHDA, CDR2 SQIVND (reference sequence). V was clipped by 5 bases and J by 5 bases, with 9 bases between them. The CDR3 here is CASSAQLETQYF. Here the CDR3 DNA reads TGTGCCAGTAGTGCTCAATTGGAGACCCAGTACTTC.

This clonotype was picked up a small number of times. The V and J genes are TRBV4-2 and TRBJ2-3, with 8 bases matching TRBD2. This CDR3 spans 14 amino acids. The J segment lost 4 bases and the V segment lost 1 base, leaving 1 base of the junction unmatched. The germline V gene has CDR1 LGHNA and CDR2 YNFKEQ. The CDR3 region has the DNA TGTGCCAGCAGCCAAGCGGGAGGGCCAGATACGCAGTATTTT. Protein sequence: CASSQAGGPDTQYF.

The chain combines TRBV19 with TRBJ1-5; a weak D match, TRBD1 (6 bases). The CDR3 runs to 17 residues. The germline gives CDR1 LNHDA, CDR2 SQIVND (reference sequence). Trimming took off 1 base at V and 0 bases at J, with 13 bases between the two ends. The CDR3 region has the DNA TGTGCCAGTAGTATAGCGGCAGGGGATTATAGCAATCAGCCCCAGCATTTT. Amino acid sequence: CASSIAAGDYSNQPQHF.

This rearrangement joins TRBV6-1 to TRBJ1-2; D not resolved. CDR3 length: 15 residues. Germline V lookup: CDR1 MNHNS, CDR2 SASEGT. Trimming cost V 1 base and J 3 bases, with 12 bases left between them. The CDR3 sequence is CASSEEAGRYYGYTF. The CDR3 DNA follows: TGTGCCAGCAGTGAAGAGGCAGGTAGATACTATGGCTACACCTTC.

The rearrangement uses TRBV6-5 and TRBJ1-6; D ambiguous. From germline, CDR1 is MNHEY and CDR2 SVGAGI. The CDR3 sequence is 13 residues long. Trimming took 6 bases from V and 8 from J, leaving 11 bases between them. The DNA for the CDR3 is TGTGCCAGCAGCCTACAGAACCATTCACCCCTCCACTTT. As protein: CASSLQNHSPLHF.

This chain links TRBV20-1 with TRBJ2-7; 9 nucleotides match TRBD2. This CDR3 spans 14 amino acids. The germline V gene encodes CDR1 DFQATT and CDR2 SNEGSKA (reference sequence). With 5 bases clipped from V and 1 base from J, the junction kept 6 bases outside the gene matches. Here the CDR3 reads CSASRSGGSYEQYF. The CDR3 DNA follows: TGCAGTGCTTCTCGAAGCGGGGGGTCCTACGAGCAGTACTTC.

The chain is built from TRBV5-1 and TRBJ1-5; D not certain. Germline V CDR1 and CDR2: SGHRS, YFSETQ. The V and J ends lost 3 bases and 3 bases respectively, with 13 bases between them. The CDR3 is 15 residues long. The CDR3 is CASSWAGLTNQPQHF. The CDR3 bases are TGCGCCAGCAGCTGGGCGGGTCTTACCAATCAGCCCCAGCATTTT.

The chain is built from TRBV19 and TRBJ1-2, with D possibly TRBD1 on 5 matching bases. CDR3 length: 16 residues. The germline V gene has CDR1 LNHDA and CDR2 SQIVND (reference sequence). V dropped 0 bases and J dropped 0 bases, with 11 bases sitting between them. The CDR3 protein is CASSIERQSPNYGYTF. CDR3 sequence (DNA): TGTGCCAGTAGTATAGAGAGACAGAGCCCTAACTATGGCTACACCTTC.

This clonotype was recorded a few times. The V and J genes are TRBV6-1 and TRBJ1-2, with D uncertain. The CDR3 covers 15 residues. V lost 1 base to trimming and J lost 0 bases, with 9 bases between them. Per the germline V gene, CDR1 is MNHNS and CDR2 is SASEGT. CDR3 sequence reads: CASSEGSLANYGYTF. DNA for the CDR3: TGTGCCAGCAGTGAAGGCTCTCTAGCTAACTATGGCTACACCTTC.